The 26 T cell receptor beta chains presented below share a single source sample, sequenced in a study of type 1 regulatory T cells. TCRdb itself ran the reads through MiXCR, one entry per CDR3 protein. The profile covers approximately 97,000 distinct CDR3 sequences, with roughly 28% appearing a single time and roughly 2.2% taken by the ten largest. Sequencing was carried out using CD4+ T cells, either the whole sample or a sorted fraction (not recorded which). Receptors originate from a human donor in good health.

The V gene is TRBV12-3 or TRBV12-4, the J gene TRBJ1-5, with D unclear. The CDR3 sequence is 15 residues long. V was clipped by 1 base and J by 0 bases, with 7 bases between them. This CDR3 is CASSLGANSNQPQHF. The CDR3 bases are TGTGCCAGCAGTTTAGGGGCTAATAGCAATCAGCCCCAGCATTTT.

The chain uses TRBV29-1 and TRBJ2-2; perhaps TRBD2 as D (6 bases). The CDR3 sequence is 15 residues long. Germline assignment: CDR1 SQVTM and CDR2 ANQGSEA. The V and J ends lost 3 bases and 0 bases respectively, with 11 bases between them. The CDR3 here is CSVEGGLSNTGELFF. CDR3 DNA: TGCAGCGTTGAGGGGGGACTGTCGAACACCGGGGAGCTGTTTTTT.

J is TRBJ2-2 and V is TRBV6-6; D tentatively fits TRBD1 or TRBD2 (5 bases each). Germline lookup yields CDR1 MNHNY and CDR2 SVGAGI (reference sequence). V was shortened by 2 bases and J by 3 bases, with 19 bases between the two germline ends. This CDR3 contains 18 residues. Here the CDR3 reads CASSYQIPGIGDTGELFF. The DNA for the CDR3 is TGTGCCAGCAGTTACCAGATACCGGGAATAGGGGACACCGGGGAGCTGTTTTTT.

The genes are TRBV27 and TRBJ2-5; 8 bases align to TRBD2. V was clipped by 3 bases and J by 1 base; unmatched bases: 7. Germline CDR1 is MNHEY and CDR2 is SMNVEV (reference sequence). This CDR3 is 16 amino acids long. In DNA, the CDR3 is TGTGCCAGCAGTTTCACGTTGAGCGGGGGCCAAGAGACCCAGTACTTC. Residues: CASSFTLSGGQETQYF.

The chain is built from TRBV7-2 and TRBJ2-7; 9 bases are shared with TRBD2. CDR3 size: 14 residues. Germline V gives CDR1 SGHTA, CDR2 FQGNSA. J lost 3 bases, V lost 2 bases, and 2 bases had no gene match. Written as DNA, the CDR3 is TGTGCCAGCAGCTTAAGTAGCGGGGGCTACGAGCAGTACTTC. Encoded protein: CASSLSSGGYEQYF.

V gene TRBV3-1 combines with J gene TRBJ2-5, with 9 bases fitting TRBD2. V gave up 2 bases and J gave up 5 bases; unmatched junction bases: 12. CDR1 and CDR2 (germline): LGHDT, YNNKEL (reference sequence). This CDR3 is built from 17 residues. The CDR3 protein is CASSQYWTSASGETQYF. CDR3 DNA sequence: TGTGCCAGCAGCCAATACTGGACTAGCGCGTCCGGGGAGACCCAGTACTTC.

The gene calls are TRBV15 and TRBJ2-7; 9 bases map to TRBD1. Germline loops: CDR1 LNHNV, CDR2 YYDKDF (reference sequence). The CDR3 has 16 residues. Trimming at V came to 0 bases and at J to 2 bases, leaving 5 bases not matched to a gene. In nucleotides, the CDR3 is TGTGCCACCAGCAGAGATTTCGGGACAGGGACCTACGAGCAGTACTTC. This translates into CATSRDFGTGTYEQYF. The full variable domain, completed using reference TRBV15 and TRBJ2-7, is DAMVIQNPRYQVTQFGKPVTLSCSQTLNHNVMYWYQQKSSQAPKLLFHYYDKDFNNEADTPDNFQSRRPNTSFCFLDIRSPGLGDTAMYLCATSRDFGTGTYEQYFGPGTRLTVT.

V is TRBV4-1 and J is TRBJ1-1; D unclear. Germline-derived CDR1 and CDR2 are MGHRA and YSYEKL. This CDR3 is 15 amino acids long. With 0 bases removed from V and 1 base from J, the gap between germline ends came to 9 bases. DNA for the CDR3: TGCGCCAGCAGCCAAGATTTACAGCAGAACACTGAAGCTTTCTTT. Translating gives CASSQDLQQNTEAFF.

V gene TRBV7-9 combines with J gene TRBJ1-2; D gene ambiguous. The CDR3 covers 11 residues. V lost 1 base and J 8 bases, leaving 5 bases between the germline ends. Germline V lookup: CDR1 SEHNR, CDR2 FQNEAQ (reference sequence). CDR3 sequence reads: CASSLDEGYTF. Written as DNA, the CDR3 is TGTGCCAGCAGCTTAGACGAGGGCTACACCTTC.

This clonotype was picked up many times. The chain joins TRBV30 to TRBJ2-4, with 8 bases aligning to TRBD2. Losses at the gene ends were 3 bases for V and 3 bases for J; bases not matched to a gene: 7. This CDR3 contains 15 residues. Germline V CDR1 and CDR2: GTSNPN, SVGIG (reference sequence). Written as DNA, the CDR3 is TGTGCCTGGAGCCATAGCGGGATAGACAAAAACATTCAGTACTTC. Its translation is CAWSHSGIDKNIQYF.

V is TRBV29-1 and J is TRBJ1-3; D is unresolved. Trimming took 5 bases from V and 0 from J, leaving 2 bases between them. The germline CDR1 and CDR2 sequences are SQVTM and ANQGSEA. CDR3 size: 11 residues. Here the CDR3 reads CSVSSGNTIYF. The CDR3 nucleotides read TGCAGCGTTAGCTCTGGAAACACCATATATTTT. The full variable domain, rest sourced from reference TRBV29-1 and TRBJ1-3, is SAVISQKPSRDICQRGTSLTIQCQVDSQVTMMFWYRQQPGQSLTLIATANQGSEATYESGFVIDKFPISRPNLTFSTLTVSNMSPEDSSIYLCSVSSGNTIYFGEGSWLTVV.

This clonotype was seen more than once but under ten times. V usage is TRBV30 and J usage is TRBJ2-7; 7 bases are shared with TRBD2. Germline V gene data show CDR1 as GTSNPN and CDR2 as SVGIG (reference sequence). There are 15 residues in the CDR3. Germline trimming cut 0 bases from V and 0 bases from J; bases unmatched to any gene: 5. CDR3 sequence: CAWSVRGEGSYEQYF. The CDR3 nucleotides are TGTGCCTGGAGTGTACGTGGGGAGGGCTCCTACGAGCAGTACTTC.

This rearrangement joins TRBV6-8 to TRBJ1-2; D remains ambiguous. The CDR3 runs 14 residues. Germline V gives CDR1 MNHGY, CDR2 SAAAGT. V lost 8 bases and J lost 0, with 13 bases in between. CDR3 nucleotide sequence: TGTGCCAGCGGGAGGCTCGGGGCTAACTATGGCTACACCTTC. Translated, it gives CASGRLGANYGYTF.

Turning to this clonotype: This CDR3 fails to terminate in the conserved phenylalanine or tryptophan, so it likely reflects a read error. The chain joins TRBV10-3 to TRBJ2-7; 8 bases line up with TRBD1. CDR1 and CDR2 from the germline V gene are ENHRY and SYGVKD. The V and J ends lost 11 bases and 3 bases, in that order; junction bases with no gene match: 6. CDR3 length: 12 residues. CDR3 in amino acids: CAHSGTGYEQYI. CDR3 bases: TGTGCCCACAGTGGGACAGGCTACGAGCAGTACATC.

This clonotype was seen only a few times. The gene calls are TRBV15 and TRBJ2-7; 11 bases are a match to TRBD2. This CDR3 region has 14 residues. Per the germline V gene, CDR1 is LNHNV and CDR2 is YYDKDF (reference sequence). V trimming: 5 bases; J trimming: 4 bases; junction bases outside the gene matches: 4. For the CDR3, the DNA is TGTGCCACCAGCCGCGGACTAGCGGGTTACGAGCAGTACTTC. This codes for CATSRGLAGYEQYF.

The chain uses TRBV20-1 and TRBJ2-1; D gene unclear. Trimming removed 3 bases at V and 3 bases at J, with 6 bases between. This CDR3 has 12 residues. Germline V gene sequence: CDR1 DFQATT, CDR2 SNEGSKA (reference sequence). The CDR3 sequence: CSARARYNEQFF. CDR3 nucleotides: TGCAGTGCTAGGGCGCGCTACAATGAGCAGTTCTTC.

The chain joins TRBV20-1 to TRBJ2-5; TRBD2 agrees at 11 bases. The CDR3 runs to 13 residues. Germline CDR1 is DFQATT and CDR2 is SNEGSKA (reference sequence). After removal of 6 bases from V and 5 bases from J, the junction contained 5 bases not matched to a gene. The DNA for the CDR3 is TGCAGTGCGCGGACTAGCGGGCGGGAGACCCAGTACTTC. Amino acids: CSARTSGRETQYF.

Only a few counts were recorded for this clonotype. The chain employs TRBV9 and TRBJ2-2; 14 nucleotides match TRBD2. The CDR3 has 15 residues. The junction had 5 bases not matched to a gene; V was cut back by 6 bases and J by 7 bases. In germline, CDR1 is SGDLS, CDR2 YYNGEE. CDR3 nucleotide sequence: TGTGCCAGCACCGGGACTAGCGGGAGTAGCGGGGAGCTGTTTTTT. Translated: CASTGTSGSSGELFF.

The chain uses TRBV5-1 and TRBJ2-3, with 8 bases lining up with TRBD2. J was trimmed by 4 bases and V by 0 bases; bases with no gene match: 7. Germline V lookup: CDR1 SGHRS, CDR2 YFSETQ. There are 16 residues in the CDR3. The CDR3 is CASSLAAGGDSDTQYF. In nucleotides, the CDR3 is TGCGCCAGCAGCTTGGCGGCGGGAGGTGATTCAGATACGCAGTATTTT.

The rearrangement uses TRBV6-2 or TRBV6-3 and TRBJ2-3; D possibly corresponds to TRBD2 (6 bases). This CDR3 spans 18 amino acids. Deletions cut 0 bases from V and 5 bases from J, with 21 bases between. Germline CDR1 is MNHEY and CDR2 is SVGEGT. CDR3 sequence reads: CASSYSGSGYAEGDTQYF. CDR3 in DNA: TGTGCCAGCAGTTACTCGGGTAGCGGCTACGCTGAGGGAGATACGCAGTATTTT.

This chain joins TRBV6-2 or TRBV6-3 and TRBJ2-1, with D possibly matching TRBD2 (5 bases). With 5 bases removed from V and 0 bases from J, the gap between germline ends came to 8 bases. The CDR3 has 14 residues. The germline gives CDR1 MNHEY, CDR2 SVGEGT. This CDR3 reads CASSSGASYNEQFF. The CDR3 bases are TGTGCCAGCAGTAGCGGTGCCTCCTACAATGAGCAGTTCTTC.

V usage is TRBV20-1 and J usage is TRBJ2-7; 8 bases line up with TRBD1. The CDR3 spans 13 residues. CDR1 is DFQATT, CDR2 SNEGSKA, per germline (reference sequence). The V gene end was trimmed by 3 bases and the J gene end by 1 base; junction bases not matched to a gene: 2. The CDR3 spells CSARTGASYEQYF. The DNA for the CDR3 is TGCAGTGCTAGGACAGGGGCTTCCTACGAGCAGTACTTC.

The chain has TRBV24-1 and TRBJ2-1, with TRBD2 matching 7 bases. Trimming removed 2 bases from V and 7 bases from J; junction bases left unmatched: 10. This CDR3 spans 16 amino acids. CDR1 KGHDR and CDR2 SFDVKD come from the germline V gene. The CDR3: CATSDSLERGGNEQFF. The CDR3 DNA is TGTGCCACCAGTGATTCTCTTGAGAGGGGAGGGAATGAGCAGTTCTTC.

The sample holds a few counts of this clonotype. This chain joins TRBV6-2 or TRBV6-3 and TRBJ2-2; D possibly corresponds to TRBD2 (5 bases). Trimming took off 6 bases at V and 6 bases at J, with 20 bases between the two ends. The CDR3 runs to 16 residues. The germline CDR1 and CDR2 sequences are MNHEY and SVGEGT. The CDR3 region has the DNA TGTGCCAGCAGGCCGAAAATAGCGAATTGGCCCGGGGAGCTGTTTTTT. It encodes CASRPKIANWPGELFF.

The chain has TRBV5-1 and TRBJ2-3; 9 bases are a match to TRBD1. The V gene's germline CDR1 is SGHRS and CDR2 YFSETQ. V dropped 4 bases and J dropped 1; count of bases not matched to a gene: 13. This CDR3 spans 18 amino acids. The CDR3 protein is CASSREIRTGAGTDTQYF. In nucleotides, the CDR3 is TGCGCCAGCAGCCGGGAGATAAGGACAGGGGCCGGCACAGATACGCAGTATTTT.

This clonotype came up a few times. The chain employs TRBV29-1 and TRBJ2-7, with a possible D match to TRBD1 (6 bases). The CDR3 covers 15 residues. CDR1 SQVTM and CDR2 ANQGSEA come from the germline V gene. The V and J ends lost 4 bases and 0 bases respectively, with 16 bases between them. The CDR3, as DNA: TGCAGCGTTGCGGGACAAACGAGGAGCTCCTACGAGCAGTACTTC. This encodes CSVAGQTRSSYEQYF.